This TCR beta chain was observed in a study of vaccination and CD4 T cells after COVID-19. Overall study context: Each control was exposed to a CEFX pool, an HIV-1 Nef pool, or no peptide at all.

This CDR3 has 14 residues. CDR1 LNHDA and CDR2 SQIVND come from the germline V gene (reference sequence). Trimming at V came to 7 bases and at J to 1 base, leaving 7 bases not matched to a gene. Sequencing of DNA taken from cultured CD4+ T cells relied on the Oncomine TCR Beta short-read assay. Each CDR3 protein gets one entry after TCRdb re-called the PCR reads with MiXCR. The data show 10,000 or so distinct CDR3 sequences, 30% to 35% seen once. Specified treatment: approximately nine-day PBMC culture with coronavirus spike peptide pools or control peptides (ViraFEST assay). The PCR-positive dates, March through December 2020, came before the US Alpha, Beta and Delta variants. Peptide pools at roughly 10 ug/ml, together with 7.5 to 10 IU/ml IL-2, were added to cultures of 1.5 million to 2.5 million PBMCs per well. Days 3 and 7 saw half the medium replaced with fresh IL-2 medium. Regarding this clonotype: Antigen: not known.

This specimen was CD4+ T cells from blood, cultured in vitro, taken after SARS-CoV-2 vaccination. The sequence came from a human donor who had recovered from COVID-19. This chain uses TRBV19 with TRBJ2-7; TRBD1 matches 7 bases. The CDR3 sequence is CASNRGGSSYEQYF. The CDR3, as DNA: TGTGCCAGTAACAGGGGCGGAAGTTCCTACGAGCAGTACTTC.